A selection of T cell receptor beta chains follows, all from one sample in a study of control samples from healthy donors and cancer patients. Assay: immunoSEQ multiplex PCR; the TCRdb copy retains only in-frame clones and omits some. Of hundreds of thousands of clones listed, 75% to 95% were seen once; the top ten hold roughly 6.4%. Sequencing input: PBMCs. These receptors were taken from a man aged 40-49 years with head and neck cancer. CDR3s include the opening cysteine and the closing phenylalanine or tryptophan. A D gene is named only where the DNA matches it firmly. Some rows have no size entry. The others give once, few or many, or a class for an expanded clone.

NA | TRBD1 | TRBJ2-3 | TRBV5-4 | TGTGCCAGCAGCTTGAGGACAGGGGGCACAGATACGCAGTATTTT | CASSLRTGGTDTQYF
NA | TRBD1 | TRBJ1-2 | TRBV18 | TGTGCCAGCTCACCAAGGGGACAGGGGACGGAAGGCTACACCTTC | CASSPRGQGTEGYTF
NA | TRBD1 | TRBJ1-3 | TRBV5-6 | TGTGCCAGCAGCTTGCCCACAGGGGGCCTCTCTGGAAACACCATATATTTT | CASSLPTGGLSGNTIYF
NA | NA | TRBJ2-7 | TRBV6-4 | TGTGCCAGCAGTGTCTCGATTGGCGGAACCTACGAGCAGTACTTC | CASSVSIGGTYEQYF
NA | NA | TRBJ1-6 | TRBV2 | TGTGCCAGCAGTCGGACAGATAATTCACCCCTCCACTTT | CASSRTDNSPLHF
NA | NA | TRBJ1-1 | TRBV3-1/TRBV3-2 | TGTGCCAGCAGCACCACACCGAACACTGAAGCTTTCTTT | CASSTTPNTEAFF
NA | TRBD1 | TRBJ2-2 | TRBV19 | TGTGCCAGTAGCGGACAGGTGAACACCGGGGAGCTGTTTTTT | CASSGQVNTGELFF
NA | NA | TRBJ1-2 | TRBV9 | TGTGCCAGCAGCGTAGTCCAGGGAGTAGGCTACACCTTC | CASSVVQGVGYTF
once | TRBD1 | TRBJ2-7 | TRBV6-6 | TGTGCCAGCAGTAGGGCAGGGGGCCCGGGAGAGCAGTACTTC | CASSRAGGPGEQYF
NA | TRBD1 | TRBJ2-7 | TRBV19 | TGTGCCAGTAGCCTACAGGGGGCGGGAACCTACGAGCAGTACTTC | CASSLQGAGTYEQYF
NA | NA | TRBJ1-2 | TRBV29-1 | TGCAGCGTTGAGCGAGACGGCCTACCGGGCTACACCTTC | CSVERDGLPGYTF
NA | NA | TRBJ1-4 | TRBV19 | TGTGCCAGTAGTATAAATGGGGGGGATTATGAAAAACTGTTTTTT | CASSINGGDYEKLFF
NA | TRBD2 | TRBJ2-1 | TRBV7-9 | TGTGCCAGCAGCTCGCCAACTAGCGGGAGCTACGCCTCCTACAATGAGCAGTTCTTC | CASSSPTSGSYASYNEQFF
few | TRBD1 | TRBJ2-1 | TRBV3-1/TRBV3-2 | TGTGCCAGCAGCCCGACAGGGAATGAGCAGTTCTTC | CASSPTGNEQFF
NA | NA | TRBJ1-5 | TRBV19 | TGTGCCAGTAGTATCGAGGTTCAGCCCCAGCATTTT | CASSIEVQPQHF
NA | NA | TRBJ2-7 | TRBV7-3 | TGTGCCAGCAGCTTAAGCTCGCAGGGATCCTACGAGCAGTACTTC | CASSLSSQGSYEQYF
once | TRBD2 | TRBJ2-1 | TRBV14 | TGTGCCAGCAGCTGGCCTAGCGGGAGGGCCTACAATGAGCAGTTCTTC | CASSWPSGRAYNEQFF
NA | NA | TRBJ1-1 | TRBV28 | TGTGCCAGCAGCCCCGGGGATGAAGCTTTCTTT | CASSPGDEAFF
NA | TRBD1 | TRBJ1-3 | TRBV30 | TGTGCCTCCAACAGGGGAAGCTCTGGAAACACCATATATTTT | CASNRGSSGNTIYF
NA | TRBD1 | TRBJ1-2 | TRBV2 | TGTGCCAGCCCGGGACAGGCTAACTATGGCTACACCTTC | CASPGQANYGYTF
once | NA | TRBJ1-5 | TRBV4-2 | TGTGCCAGCAGCCAAGATCGAGGGTTGCCCAATCAGCCCCAGCATTTT | CASSQDRGLPNQPQHF
NA | NA | TRBJ1-5 | TRBV4-1 | TGCGCCAGCAGCCAAGGAAGGGTAGAGGGCAGGAGGAATCAGCCCCAGCATTTT | CASSQGRVEGRRNQPQHF
once | TRBD2 | TRBJ2-7 | TRBV5-1 | TGCGCCAGCAGCTTGGCGGTAGCGGGAAGAGAGCAGTACTTC | CASSLAVAGREQYF
NA | NA | TRBJ1-6 | TRBV7-2 | TGTGCCAGCAGCTTAGGCAGGCTGGATAATTCACCCCTCCACTTT | CASSLGRLDNSPLHF
once | NA | TRBJ2-3 | TRBV3-1/TRBV3-2 | TGTGCCAGCAGCGAGCAGGGGTTAGATACGCAGTATTTT | CASSEQGLDTQYF
NA | TRBD1 | TRBJ2-2 | TRBV6-6 | TGTGCCAGCAGTCGGGGACAGGGATCCGGGGAGCTGTTTTTT | CASSRGQGSGELFF
NA | TRBD1 | TRBJ1-4 | TRBV27 | TGTGCCAGCAGTTTACTTGGGGACAGTCCTAATGAAAAACTGTTTTTT | CASSLLGDSPNEKLFF
NA | TRBD2 | TRBJ2-3 | TRBV6-5 | TGTGCCAGCAGGAGACTAGCGGGAGGCACAGATACGCAGTATTTT | CASRRLAGGTDTQYF
NA | NA | TRBJ1-4 | TRBV13 | TGTGCCAGCAGCCCCATCGGAGGGGTCGGGGAAAAACTGTTTTTT | CASSPIGGVGEKLFF
NA | NA | TRBJ2-4 | TRBV7-9 | TGTGCCAGCAGCTTAGGCCAAAGCGGAAACATTCAGTACTTC | CASSLGQSGNIQYF
once | NA | TRBJ2-6 | TRBV3-1/TRBV3-2 | TGTGCCAGCAGTCCCCTTCTTCGGAGCTCTGGGGCCAACGTCCTGACTTTC | CASSPLLRSSGANVLTF
NA | TRBD2 | TRBJ2-1 | TRBV28 | TGTGCCAGCAGCCCGACTAGCAACTACAATGAGCAGTTCTTC | CASSPTSNYNEQFF
NA | NA | TRBJ2-3 | TRBV3-1/TRBV3-2 | TGTGCCAGCAGCCAAGCTGACAGCTCCACAGATACGCAGTATTTT | CASSQADSSTDTQYF
NA | TRBD2 | TRBJ2-1 | TRBV12-5 | TGTGCTAGTGGTTTGGTTTTAGCGGGGAGCTCCTACAATGAGCAGTTCTTC | CASGLVLAGSSYNEQFF
NA | TRBD2 | TRBJ2-7 | TRBV15 | TGTGCCACCAGCAAAGAACGTCCTACTAGCGGTCGCTACGAGCAGTACTTC | CATSKERPTSGRYEQYF
NA | NA | TRBJ2-5 | TRBV27 | TGTGCCAGCAGTTTACACCCCGCAGAGCGAAAAGAGACCCAGTACTTC | CASSLHPAERKETQYF
NA | NA | TRBJ2-6 | TRBV7-3 | TGTGCCAGCAGCTCTACTCCCAAGGACCCTCGCTCTGGGGCCAACGTCCTGACTTTC | CASSSTPKDPRSGANVLTF
once | NA | TRBJ1-1 | TRBV5-5 | TGTGCCAGCAGCTTTGAGATGGCTTACGCTGAAGCTTTCTTT | CASSFEMAYAEAFF
few | NA | TRBJ1-5 | TRBV18 | TGTGCCAGCTCACCCGCCCATAGCAATCAGCCCCAGCATTTT | CASSPAHSNQPQHF
NA | NA | TRBJ1-2 | TRBV7-6 | TGTGCCAGCAGCTTATCAGACAGAGGGGACTATGGCTACACCTTC | CASSLSDRGDYGYTF
NA | NA | TRBJ2-2 | TRBV5-4 | TGTGCCAGCAGCCTCGTTAGGGAGGCCGGGGAGCTGTTTTTT | CASSLVREAGELFF
NA | NA | TRBJ1-1 | TRBV7-7 | TGTGCTAGCAGCTTAGAACAGGGAACTGAAGCTTTCTTT | CASSLEQGTEAFF
NA | NA | TRBJ1-6 | TRBV3-1/TRBV3-2 | TGTGCCAGCAGCCAAGATCCGAGCGGCAGCTCCTATAATTCACCCCTCCACTTT | CASSQDPSGSSYNSPLHF
NA | NA | TRBJ2-1 | TRBV27 | TGTGCCAGCAGCCGAGAGGTCCCGGGAACCTACAATGAGCAGTTCTTC | CASSREVPGTYNEQFF
NA | NA | TRBJ1-3 | TRBV5-7 | TGTGCCAGCAGCTTGTTCGGGAGCTCTGGAAACACCATATATTTT | CASSLFGSSGNTIYF
NA | NA | TRBJ1-6 | TRBV7-2 | TGTGCCAGCAGCTTTAGACATGGGGATTCACCCCTCCACTTT | CASSFRHGDSPLHF